The sequence of this T cell receptor beta chain was determined in a study of blood T cell repertoires in COVID-19. Sequencing used immunoSEQ multiplex PCR; TCRdb keeps in-frame clones, though not all of them. The data contain about 150,000 clones, 60% to 85% of them singletons. Germline CDR1 is SGHAT and CDR2 is FQNNGV. This CDR3 is 12 amino acids long. This chain links TRBV11-2 with TRBJ2-7, with no clear D. Source material: peripheral blood. The sequence was collected from a man aged 50 or older with active or convalescent COVID-19. CDR3 amino acids: CSCGRTHYEQYF. CDR3 sequence (DNA): TGTTCTTGCGGTCGAACCCACTACGAGCAGTACTTC.